This is a list of T cell receptor beta chains from one sample in a study of Tregs in tolerant kidney transplant recipients. The table came from immunoSEQ multiplex PCR; TCRdb's copy has only in-frame clones and leaves some out. The table lists approximately 98,000 clones, around 89% of them singletons. This specimen consisted of CD4+ T cells from blood, obtained before the transplant. The receptor source for this set is a human donor who received a combined kidney and bone marrow transplant. Both conserved end residues are part of each CDR3. A D gene is named only where the DNA matches it firmly. Size values are once, few and many counts, or a class for expanded clones, and some rows have none.

j_gene,v_gene,d_gene,abundance,CDR3nt,CDR3aa
TRBJ2-2,TRBV11-2,TRBD2,.,TGTGCCAGCAGCTTAGATTTGGGACTAGCGGTTCAGGGTGCCGGGGAGCTGTTTTTT,CASSLDLGLAVQGAGELFF
TRBJ1-2,TRBV29-1,.,.,TGCAGCGTTGTAAGGGCAGGAGGCCATGGCTACACCTTC,CSVVRAGGHGYTF
TRBJ1-1,TRBV2,TRBD1,.,TGTGCCAGCAGTGTTTCAGGGGGGTGGGCTTTCTTT,CASSVSGGWAFF
TRBJ1-5,TRBV10-3,.,.,TGTGCCATCGGGCGGGCCGATCAGCCCCAGCATTTT,CAIGRADQPQHF
TRBJ2-7,TRBV5-4,TRBD2,.,TGTGCCAGCAGCATAACCGGGACTAGGGACGAGCAGTACTTC,CASSITGTRDEQYF
TRBJ1-1,TRBV5-1,.,.,TGCGCCAGCGGAATAGGGGGATCCGCCACTGAAGCTTTCTTT,CASGIGGSATEAFF
TRBJ1-2,TRBV11-2,.,.,TGTGCCAGCAGCTTAGACGCTTATGGAGGCTATGGCTACACCTTC,CASSLDAYGGYGYTF
TRBJ1-2,TRBV18,.,.,TGTGCCAGCTCACCATTCGGTCTAAACTATGGCTACACCTTC,CASSPFGLNYGYTF
TRBJ2-7,TRBV7-9,TRBD1,.,TGTGCCAGCAGCACCGACAGGGGAGGAGGTGACGAGCAGTACTTC,CASSTDRGGGDEQYF
TRBJ1-1,TRBV11-2,.,.,TGTGCCAGCAGCTTAGGCATGGCGAACACTGAAGCTTTCTTT,CASSLGMANTEAFF
TRBJ1-6,TRBV18,TRBD1,.,TGTGCCAGCTCACCAGACAGGGTCGATTCACCCCTCCACTTT,CASSPDRVDSPLHF
TRBJ1-1,TRBV19,TRBD1,.,TGTGCCAGTAGTACTCGACAGGGGCGTTCTTTCACTGAAGCTTTCTTT,CASSTRQGRSFTEAFF
TRBJ2-1,TRBV19,.,few,TGTGCCAGTAGTCCGTGGGAGGTGGGCTACAATGAGCAGTTCTTC,CASSPWEVGYNEQFF
TRBJ1-1,TRBV5-1,.,.,TGCGCCAGCAGCCCCCTGGGGGGGTTCAACACTGAAGCTTTCTTT,CASSPLGGFNTEAFF
TRBJ2-5,TRBV29-1,.,.,TGCAGCGTCCAGGAGCAGGGGCCCCAAGAGACCCAGTACTTC,CSVQEQGPQETQYF
TRBJ1-3,TRBV29-1,.,.,TGCAGCGTGACTGGAGGCTCTGGAAACACCATATATTTT,CSVTGGSGNTIYF
TRBJ1-1,TRBV16,.,.,TGTGCCAGCAGCCAATCTACCAGGGCGGCTGAAGCTTTCTTT,CASSQSTRAAEAFF
TRBJ1-1,TRBV7-7,.,once,TGTGCCAGCAGCTTTAGTACGGACACTGAAGCTTTCTTT,CASSFSTDTEAFF
TRBJ2-2,TRBV4-1,.,.,TGCGCCAGCAGCCTCGGACCAGGGGAGAACACCGGGGAGCTGTTTTTT,CASSLGPGENTGELFF
TRBJ1-5,TRBV6-5,TRBD1,.,TGTGCCAGCAGGAGCGCACAGGGGGCGATGGGACCCCAGCATTTT,CASRSAQGAMGPQHF
TRBJ2-6,TRBV11-2,.,.,TGTGCCAGCTTCCACTTAATCAGGGTATCTGGGGCCAACGTCCTGACTTTC,CASFHLIRVSGANVLTF
TRBJ1-4,TRBV5-1,TRBD1,once,TGCGCCAGCAGCCTCTGGACAGGTGAACCGTATGAAAAACTGTTTTTT,CASSLWTGEPYEKLFF
TRBJ2-5,TRBV28,TRBD1,.,TGTGCCAGCAGTTTATGGACAGGGGGCGAGACCCAGTACTTC,CASSLWTGGETQYF
TRBJ2-2,TRBV2,TRBD1,.,TGTGCCAGCGGACAAGACAGGGGGTTTTCGAACACCGGGGAGCTGTTTTTT,CASGQDRGFSNTGELFF
TRBJ2-7,TRBV2,TRBD1,once,TGTGCCAGCAGGGAGAGGACAGGGGGTTCCTACGAGCAGTACTTC,CASRERTGGSYEQYF
TRBJ2-5,TRBV19,.,.,TGTGCCAGTAGTGTGCAGGGGGAGACCCAGTACTTC,CASSVQGETQYF
TRBJ1-6,TRBV28,.,once,TGTGCCAGCACCCCCCCCCAGTGGGGCAATTCACCCCTCCACTTT,CASTPPQWGNSPLHF
TRBJ2-3,TRBV6-6,TRBD1,.,TGTGCCAGCGGAGGACAGGGGGCACGAGATACGCAGTATTTT,CASGGQGARDTQYF
TRBJ2-3,TRBV19,TRBD2,.,TGTGCCAGTAGTATCTTTGCAGGACTAGCGGGGCCAGATACGCAGTATTTT,CASSIFAGLAGPDTQYF
TRBJ1-4,TRBV28,.,once,TGTGCCAGCATGGCCGCGCGGGGTGGGAATGAAAAACTGTTTTTT,CASMAARGGNEKLFF
TRBJ2-4,TRBV4-1,TRBD2,.,TGCGCCAGCAGCCTGAGCGGGACGGTAGCTAGTTCCCAGTACTTC,CASSLSGTVASSQYF
TRBJ1-5,TRBV12-5,.,.,TGTGCTAGTGGTCCGGGGGATAGGGGCAATCAGCCCCAGCATTTT,CASGPGDRGNQPQHF
TRBJ1-4,TRBV11-2,.,.,TGTGCCAGCAGCTTCAGGCGTGGTGAAAAACTGTTTTTT,CASSFRRGEKLFF
TRBJ2-7,TRBV5-1,TRBD1,.,TGCGCCAGCAGCGAAATCCCGGACAGGGACAATTCCTACGAGCAGTACTTC,CASSEIPDRDNSYEQYF
TRBJ1-1,TRBV6-6,.,.,TGTGCCAGCAGTTACGAGACAGGGAACACTGAAGCTTTCTTT,CASSYETGNTEAFF
TRBJ1-1,TRBV11-3,TRBD1,.,TGTGCCAGCAGCTTATCAGGGGGCAACACTGAAGCTTTCTTT,CASSLSGGNTEAFF
TRBJ1-2,TRBV5-1,.,few,TGCGCCAGCAGCTTGGAGGGGGACTATGGCTACACCTTC,CASSLEGDYGYTF
TRBJ2-7,TRBV9,.,.,TGTGCCAGCAGCGTAGGGTGGGGGCGTGAGTACGAGCAGTACTTC,CASSVGWGREYEQYF
TRBJ2-7,TRBV6-5,.,.,TGTGCCAGCAGTTCATCAGGGACACTCTCCTACGAGCAGTACTTC,CASSSSGTLSYEQYF
TRBJ2-2,TRBV5-1,.,.,TGCGCCAGCAGCTTGCAGCGTACTGCGAACACCGGGGAGCTGTTTTTT,CASSLQRTANTGELFF
TRBJ2-7,TRBV7-2,.,.,TGTGCCAGCACCCCAGGTCACGGAGGTGACTACGAGCAGTACTTC,CASTPGHGGDYEQYF
TRBJ2-1,TRBV4-2,TRBD1,.,TGTGCCAGCAGCCAAGTACTAGATTGGACAGGTGAGCAGTTCTTC,CASSQVLDWTGEQFF
TRBJ2-3,TRBV5-4,TRBD2,.,TGTGCCAGCAGTTGGCCACTAGCGGGAGTGGCTGATACGCAGTATTTT,CASSWPLAGVADTQYF
TRBJ2-3,TRBV29-1,.,.,TGCAGCGTTTATATCCGCACAGATACGCAGTATTTT,CSVYIRTDTQYF
TRBJ2-1,TRBV4-2,TRBD1,.,TGTGCCAGCAGCCAGAGCAGCGGGACAGGGACGAATGAGCAGTTCTTC,CASSQSSGTGTNEQFF
TRBJ2-3,TRBV6-5,TRBD2,.,TGTGCCAGCAGTTACGGAGGACTAGACGCGGATACGCAGTATTTT,CASSYGGLDADTQYF
TRBJ2-3,TRBV7-2,.,.,TGTGCCAGCAGCTTAGTCCGGGCAGATACGCAGTATTTT,CASSLVRADTQYF
TRBJ1-3,TRBV7-9,.,.,TGTGCCAGCAGCTTAGAGGCCAGCAGGTCTGGAAACACCATATATTTT,CASSLEASRSGNTIYF
TRBJ1-2,TRBV7-2,.,.,TGTGCCAGCAGCTTAACAGGGATTCCTGGCTACACCTTC,CASSLTGIPGYTF
TRBJ1-5,TRBV4-1,.,few,TGCGCCAGCAGCCCGGGACTCTCATCGGGGCAGCCCCAGCATTTT,CASSPGLSSGQPQHF
TRBJ2-7,TRBV18,.,.,TGTGCCAGCTCACCACTGGAGAGCTCCTACGAGCAGTACTTC,CASSPLESSYEQYF
TRBJ1-1,TRBV2,.,.,TGTGCCAGCAGGGCTAGGAGGGGAGGTTTGAATGAAGCTTTCTTT,CASRARRGGLNEAFF
TRBJ1-3,TRBV7-2,.,.,TGTGCCAGCAGCTTGGTGGACAGCCGAAACACCATATATTTT,CASSLVDSRNTIYF